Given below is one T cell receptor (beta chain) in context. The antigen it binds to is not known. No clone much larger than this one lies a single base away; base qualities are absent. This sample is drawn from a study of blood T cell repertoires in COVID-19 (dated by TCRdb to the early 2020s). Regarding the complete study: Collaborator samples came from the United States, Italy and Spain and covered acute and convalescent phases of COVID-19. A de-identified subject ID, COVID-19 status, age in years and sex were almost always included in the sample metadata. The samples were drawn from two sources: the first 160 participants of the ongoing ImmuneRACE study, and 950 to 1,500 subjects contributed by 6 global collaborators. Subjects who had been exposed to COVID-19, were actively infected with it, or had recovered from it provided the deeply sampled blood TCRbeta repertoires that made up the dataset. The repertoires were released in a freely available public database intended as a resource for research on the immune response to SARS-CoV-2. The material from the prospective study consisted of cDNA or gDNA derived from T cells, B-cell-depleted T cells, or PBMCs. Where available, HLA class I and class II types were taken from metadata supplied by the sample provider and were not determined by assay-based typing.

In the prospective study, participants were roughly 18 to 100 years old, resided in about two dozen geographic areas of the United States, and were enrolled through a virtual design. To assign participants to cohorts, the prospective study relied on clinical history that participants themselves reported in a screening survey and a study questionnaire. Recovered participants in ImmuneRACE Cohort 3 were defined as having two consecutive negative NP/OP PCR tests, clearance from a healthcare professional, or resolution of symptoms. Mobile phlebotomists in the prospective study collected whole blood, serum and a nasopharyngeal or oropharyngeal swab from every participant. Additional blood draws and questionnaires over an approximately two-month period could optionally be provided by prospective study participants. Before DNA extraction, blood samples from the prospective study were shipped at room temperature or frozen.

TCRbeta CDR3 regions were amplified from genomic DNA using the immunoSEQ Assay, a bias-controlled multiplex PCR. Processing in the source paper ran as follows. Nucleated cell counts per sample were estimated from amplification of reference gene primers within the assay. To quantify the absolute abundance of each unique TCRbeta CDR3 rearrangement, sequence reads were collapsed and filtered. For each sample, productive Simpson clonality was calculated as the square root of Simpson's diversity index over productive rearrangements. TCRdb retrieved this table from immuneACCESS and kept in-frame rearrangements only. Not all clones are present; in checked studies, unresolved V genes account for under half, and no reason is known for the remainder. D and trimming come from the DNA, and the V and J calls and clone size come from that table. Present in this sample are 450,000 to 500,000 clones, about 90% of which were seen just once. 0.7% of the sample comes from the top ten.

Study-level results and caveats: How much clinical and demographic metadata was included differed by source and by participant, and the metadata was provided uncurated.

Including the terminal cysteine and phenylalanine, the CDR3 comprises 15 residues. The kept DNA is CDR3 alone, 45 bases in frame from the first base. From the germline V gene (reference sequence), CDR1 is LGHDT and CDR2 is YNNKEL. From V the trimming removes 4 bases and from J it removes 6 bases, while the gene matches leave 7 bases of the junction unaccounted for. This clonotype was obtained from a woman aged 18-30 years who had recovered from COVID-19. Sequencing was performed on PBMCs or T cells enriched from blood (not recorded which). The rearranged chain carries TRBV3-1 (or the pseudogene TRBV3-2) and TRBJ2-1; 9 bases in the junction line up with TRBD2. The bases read TGTGCCAGCAGCCCGGGACTAGCTAACTTCAATGAGCAGTTCTTC. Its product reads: CASSPGLANFNEQFF.